These T cell receptor beta chains were read from a single sample in a study of CD8+ T cells in alopecia areata. TCRdb's table, derived via immunoSEQ multiplex PCR, lists solely in-frame clones and lacks some. The table includes about 110,000 clones, roughly 50% detected once. The sequencing here drew on CD8+ T cells sorted from blood, taken at week 24, from a patient treated with tofacitinib. These receptors came from a human donor with alopecia areata. CDR3s leave out the opening cysteine and the closing phenylalanine or tryptophan. Not every row has a clone size; where given, it reads once, few, many or a size class.

size,J,length,V,CDR3
few,TRBJ2-5,11,TRBV29-1,SVPERGSETQY
once,TRBJ1-1,11,TRBV30,AWSGDLGTEAF
few,TRBJ1-3,13,TRBV7-9,ASSAPRPGENTIY
-,TRBJ1-2,12,TRBV9,ASSEGQGDYGYT
few,TRBJ1-2,10,TRBV30,AWVQGLVGYT
-,TRBJ2-7,12,TRBV13,ASSLGVAGYEQY
-,TRBJ1-2,11,TRBV10-2,ASTVGPHYGYT
-,TRBJ1-1,11,TRBV7-3,ASSRDRNTEAF
-,TRBJ2-2,14,TRBV27,ASSLSTGSNTGELF
few,TRBJ2-7,15,TRBV7-2,ASSLGGTRTDLYEQY
-,TRBJ1-6,11,TRBV7-9,ASSPGRGAPLH
-,TRBJ2-5,12,TRBV13,ASSLERDQETQY
-,TRBJ1-1,12,TRBV29-1,SVKFGAANTEAF
-,TRBJ1-1,14,TRBV4-1,ASSQGTGAGETEAF
-,TRBJ1-1,10,TRBV7-9,ASSLDGPEAF
-,TRBJ2-7,13,TRBV13,ASSSLRDRGYEQY
-,TRBJ2-7,11,TRBV12-5,ASALGAAYEQY
-,TRBJ2-7,10,TRBV25-1,ASSVGSVEQY
-,TRBJ2-2,13,TRBV18,ASSPPNLNTGELF
-,TRBJ1-6,12,TRBV27,ASSLLGFDSPLH
once,TRBJ1-2,9,TRBV10-2,ASSDEDGYT
-,TRBJ2-2,11,TRBV27,ASSLIDTGELF
few,TRBJ1-2,11,TRBV27,ASSLIQGEVVT
-,TRBJ2-5,12,TRBV6-5,ASSAGLAGETQY
-,TRBJ1-2,12,TRBV5-8,ASSPGTVFYGYT
-,TRBJ2-1,13,TRBV6-5,ASSSNRDRGNEQF
-,TRBJ2-7,11,TRBV4-2,ASSLNSGYEQY
-,TRBJ2-5,9,TRBV27,ATRQGETQY
-,TRBJ2-2,12,TRBV6-5,ASSPSKVTGELF
once,TRBJ2-7,11,TRBV13,ASSLGQAREQY
-,TRBJ2-7,15,TRBV13,ASSLALRRERSYEQY
few,TRBJ2-6,13,TRBV29-1,SVEGDRDGANVLT
-,TRBJ2-7,13,TRBV5-6,ASSSIGTESYEQY
-,TRBJ2-2,14,TRBV27,ASSLWAGSNTGELF
-,TRBJ2-7,13,TRBV9,ASSVYSGTSYEQY
-,TRBJ1-2,13,TRBV5-1,ASSPYLGQTYGYT
-,TRBJ2-5,15,TRBV5-1,ASSLSGDILLGETQY
-,TRBJ2-1,15,TRBV10-3,AISESSGGPPENEQF
-,TRBJ1-6,12,TRBV27,ASSFTGGNSPLH
-,TRBJ2-7,10,TRBV30,AWEDSPLEQY
-,-,13,TRBV6-5,ASSYSTSGGYEQY
-,TRBJ1-1,13,TRBV6-5,ASRPGEEGNTEAF
-,TRBJ1-1,12,TRBV30,AWRSPGLNTEAF
-,TRBJ2-7,11,TRBV7-3,ASGGPLGYEQY
-,TRBJ1-1,10,TRBV19,ASSKQNTEAF
-,TRBJ1-2,11,TRBV5-6,ASSQQGHYGYT
-,TRBJ2-2,13,TRBV4-1,ASSQGGGLTGELF
once,TRBJ2-5,12,TRBV27,ASSFTGTGETQY
-,TRBJ2-2,12,TRBV27,ASSLDKNTGELF
-,TRBJ1-5,12,TRBV18,ASSPATTDQPQH
-,TRBJ2-7,14,TRBV13,ASSLGGLPSSYEQY
-,TRBJ2-7,13,TRBV27,ASTPEGGRTYEQY
few,TRBJ2-1,13,TRBV11-2,ASSMGGPPYNEQF